This TCR beta chain was recorded in a study of blood T cell repertoires in COVID-19. Turning to the study itself: Donors in the United States, Italy and Spain gave samples during acute or convalescent COVID-19. The cDNA or gDNA used as material had been derived from T cells, B-cell-depleted T cells, or PBMCs.

Germline-derived CDR1 and CDR2 are MGHDK and SYGVNS. Between the trimmed V and J ends, which lost 4 bases and 4 bases, there was a span of 13 bases. The CDR3 totals 15 residues. In the original analysis: Estimation of nucleated cell counts relied on the amplification of reference gene primers. TCRdb keeps only in-frame clones here, not all; method: immunoSEQ multiplex PCR. The V and J calls and the clone size are those of that table, but D and trimming were determined from the DNA. The sample has hundreds of thousands of clones; 75% to 90% are singletons. J is TRBJ1-4 and V is TRBV25-1, with D maybe TRBD1 (5 bases). This receptor was taken from a woman in her late teens or twenties with acute or convalescent COVID-19. The specimen sequenced was peripheral blood. The CDR3 DNA follows: TGTGCCAGCAGTGGGCTTGGGGGGGTTAATGAAAAACTGTTTTTT. Its protein is CASSGLGGVNEKLFF.